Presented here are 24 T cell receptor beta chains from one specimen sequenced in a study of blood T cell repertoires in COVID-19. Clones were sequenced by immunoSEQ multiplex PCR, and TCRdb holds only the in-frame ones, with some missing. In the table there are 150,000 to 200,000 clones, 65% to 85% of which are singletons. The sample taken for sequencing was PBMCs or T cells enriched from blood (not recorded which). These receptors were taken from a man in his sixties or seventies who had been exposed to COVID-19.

DNA of the CDR3: TGTGCCAGCAGTTACGAAGGCCCAGCGGGAAACCAAGAGACCCAGTACTTC. Residues: CASSYEGPAGNQETQYF. The chain links TRBV6-2 or TRBV6-3 to TRBJ2-5; 7 bases line up with TRBD2. Trimming took 2 bases from V and 0 from J; bases not matched to a gene: 9. This CDR3 region has 17 residues. CDR1 is MNHEY, CDR2 SVGEGT, per germline.

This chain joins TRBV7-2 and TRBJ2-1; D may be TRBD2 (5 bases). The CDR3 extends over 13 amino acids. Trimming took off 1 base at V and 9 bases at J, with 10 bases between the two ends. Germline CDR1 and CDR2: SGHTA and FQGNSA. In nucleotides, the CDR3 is TGTGCCAGCAGCTTAGACGGGGTGAGTGAGCAGTTCTTC. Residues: CASSLDGVSEQFF.

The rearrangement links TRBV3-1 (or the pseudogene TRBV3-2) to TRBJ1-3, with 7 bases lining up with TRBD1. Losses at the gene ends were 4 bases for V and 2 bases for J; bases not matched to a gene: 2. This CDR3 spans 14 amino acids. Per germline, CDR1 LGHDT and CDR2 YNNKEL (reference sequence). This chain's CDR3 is CASSLQGAGNTIYF. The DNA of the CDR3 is TGTGCCAGCAGCCTGCAGGGGGCTGGAAACACCATATATTTT.

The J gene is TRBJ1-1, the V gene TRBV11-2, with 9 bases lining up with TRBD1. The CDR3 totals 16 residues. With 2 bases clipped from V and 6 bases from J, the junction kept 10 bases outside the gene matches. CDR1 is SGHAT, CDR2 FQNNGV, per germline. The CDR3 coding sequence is TGTGCCAGCAGCTTAAGGATGTCCCGGACAGGGGCTGAAGCTTTCTTT. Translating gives CASSLRMSRTGAEAFF. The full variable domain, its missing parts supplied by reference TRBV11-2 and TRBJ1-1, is EAGVAQSPRYKIIEKRQSVAFWCNPISGHATLYWYQQILGQGPKLLIQFQNNGVVDDSQLPKDRFSAERLKGVDSTLKIQPAKLEDSAVYLCASSLRMSRTGAEAFFGQGTRLTVV.

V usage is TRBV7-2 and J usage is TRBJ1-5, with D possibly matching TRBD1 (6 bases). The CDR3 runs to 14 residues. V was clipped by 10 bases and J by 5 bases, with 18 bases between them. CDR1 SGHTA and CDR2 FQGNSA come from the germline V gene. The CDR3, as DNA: TGTGCCACCGAGAACCGGGACACCTATCAGCCCCAGCATTTT. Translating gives CATENRDTYQPQHF. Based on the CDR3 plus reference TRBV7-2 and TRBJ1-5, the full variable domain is GAGVSQSPSNKVTEKGKDVELRCDPISGHTALYWYRQSLGQGLEFLIYFQGNSAPDKSGLPSDRFSAERTGGSVSTLTIQRTQQEDSAVYLCATENRDTYQPQHFGDGTRLSIL.

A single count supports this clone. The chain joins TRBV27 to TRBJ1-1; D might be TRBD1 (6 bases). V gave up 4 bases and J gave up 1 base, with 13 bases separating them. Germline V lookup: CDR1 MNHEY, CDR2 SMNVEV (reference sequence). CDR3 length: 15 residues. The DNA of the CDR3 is TGTGCCAGCAGTTCTGCAGGGGCGGGGAACACTGAAGCTTTCTTT. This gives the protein CASSSAGAGNTEAFF.

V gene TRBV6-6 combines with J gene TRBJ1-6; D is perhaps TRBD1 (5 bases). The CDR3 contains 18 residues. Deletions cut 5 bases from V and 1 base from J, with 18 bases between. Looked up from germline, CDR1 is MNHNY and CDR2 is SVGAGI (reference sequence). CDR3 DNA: TGTGCCAGCAGTCACCGCCGAGAAGGGGTATCCTATAATTCACCCCTCCACTTT. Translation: CASSHRREGVSYNSPLHF.

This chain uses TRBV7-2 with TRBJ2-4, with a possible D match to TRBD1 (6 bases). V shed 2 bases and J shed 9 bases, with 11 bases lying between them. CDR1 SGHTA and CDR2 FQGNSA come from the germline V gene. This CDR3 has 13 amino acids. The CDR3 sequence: CASSLNRDIIQYF. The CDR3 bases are TGTGCCAGCAGCTTAAACAGGGATATCATTCAGTACTTC.

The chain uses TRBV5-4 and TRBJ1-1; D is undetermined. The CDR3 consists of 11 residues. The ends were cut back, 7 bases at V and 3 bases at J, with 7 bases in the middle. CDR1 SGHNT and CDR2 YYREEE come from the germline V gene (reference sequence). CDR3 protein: CASRQDTEAFF. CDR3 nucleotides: TGTGCCAGCCGACAAGACACTGAAGCTTTCTTT.

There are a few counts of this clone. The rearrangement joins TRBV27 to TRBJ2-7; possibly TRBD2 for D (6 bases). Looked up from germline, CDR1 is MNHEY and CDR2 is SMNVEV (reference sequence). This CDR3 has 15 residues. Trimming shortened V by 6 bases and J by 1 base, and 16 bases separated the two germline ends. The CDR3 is CASRPGGTRSYEQYF. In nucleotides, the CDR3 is TGTGCCAGCAGACCTGGGGGGACCCGGTCCTACGAGCAGTACTTC.

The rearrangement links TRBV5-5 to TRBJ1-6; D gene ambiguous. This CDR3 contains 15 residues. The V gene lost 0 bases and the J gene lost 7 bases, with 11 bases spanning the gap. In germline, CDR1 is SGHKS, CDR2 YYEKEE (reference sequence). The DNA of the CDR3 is TGTGCCAGCAGCTTGGGTCCCGAGGCGAATTCACCCCTCCACTTT. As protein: CASSLGPEANSPLHF.

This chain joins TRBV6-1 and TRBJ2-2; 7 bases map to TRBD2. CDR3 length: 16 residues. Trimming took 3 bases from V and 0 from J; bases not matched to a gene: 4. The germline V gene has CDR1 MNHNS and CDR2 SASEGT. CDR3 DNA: TGTGCCAGCAGTGAGTTAGCGGGTGCGAACACCGGGGAGCTGTTTTTT. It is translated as CASSELAGANTGELFF.

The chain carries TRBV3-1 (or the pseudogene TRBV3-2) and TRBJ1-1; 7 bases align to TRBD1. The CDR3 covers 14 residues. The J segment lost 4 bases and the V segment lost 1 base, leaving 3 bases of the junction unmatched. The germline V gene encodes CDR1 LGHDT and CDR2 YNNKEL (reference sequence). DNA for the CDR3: TGTGCCAGCAGCCAAGTATCAGGGGGCACTGAAGCTTTCTTT. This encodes CASSQVSGGTEAFF.

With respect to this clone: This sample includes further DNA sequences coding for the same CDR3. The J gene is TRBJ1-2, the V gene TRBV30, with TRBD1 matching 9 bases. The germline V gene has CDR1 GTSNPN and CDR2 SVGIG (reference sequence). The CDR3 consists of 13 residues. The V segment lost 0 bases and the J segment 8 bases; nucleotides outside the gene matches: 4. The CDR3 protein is CAWSVGTGRGYTF. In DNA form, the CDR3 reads TGTGCCTGGAGTGTGGGGACAGGGAGAGGCTACACCTTC.

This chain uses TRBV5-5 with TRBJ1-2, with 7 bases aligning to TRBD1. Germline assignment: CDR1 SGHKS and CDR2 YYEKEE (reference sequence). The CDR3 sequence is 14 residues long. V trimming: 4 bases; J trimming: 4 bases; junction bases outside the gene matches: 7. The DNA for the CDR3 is TGTGCCAGCAGCCCGACAGGGTCCCCCTATGGCTACACCTTC. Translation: CASSPTGSPYGYTF.

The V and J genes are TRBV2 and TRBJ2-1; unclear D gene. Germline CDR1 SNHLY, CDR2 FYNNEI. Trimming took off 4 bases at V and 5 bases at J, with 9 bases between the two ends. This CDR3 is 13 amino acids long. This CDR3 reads CASSARQDNEQFF. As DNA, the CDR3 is TGTGCCAGCAGTGCTCGCCAGGACAATGAGCAGTTCTTC.

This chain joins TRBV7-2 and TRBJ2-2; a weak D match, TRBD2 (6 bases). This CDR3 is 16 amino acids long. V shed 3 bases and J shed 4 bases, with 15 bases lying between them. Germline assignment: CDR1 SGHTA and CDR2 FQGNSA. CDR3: CASSFTGGMGTGELFF. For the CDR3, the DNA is TGTGCCAGCAGCTTTACCGGAGGGATGGGCACCGGGGAGCTGTTTTTT.

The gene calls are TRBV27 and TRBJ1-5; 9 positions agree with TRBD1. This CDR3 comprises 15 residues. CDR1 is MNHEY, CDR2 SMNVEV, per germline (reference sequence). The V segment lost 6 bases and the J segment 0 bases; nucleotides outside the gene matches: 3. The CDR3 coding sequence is TGTGCCAGCAGACAGGGGGCGGTTAGCAATCAGCCCCAGCATTTT. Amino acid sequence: CASRQGAVSNQPQHF.

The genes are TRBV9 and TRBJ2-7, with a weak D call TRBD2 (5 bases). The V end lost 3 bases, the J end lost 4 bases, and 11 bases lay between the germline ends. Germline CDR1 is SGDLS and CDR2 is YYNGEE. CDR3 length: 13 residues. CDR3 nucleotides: TGTGCCAGCAGCGATCTCCGCGGGTACGAGCAGTACTTC. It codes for CASSDLRGYEQYF.

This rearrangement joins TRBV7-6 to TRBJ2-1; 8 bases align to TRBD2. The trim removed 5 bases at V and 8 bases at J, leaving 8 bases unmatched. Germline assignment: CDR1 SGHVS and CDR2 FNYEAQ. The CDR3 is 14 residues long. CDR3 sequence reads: CASSPVMGLDEQFF. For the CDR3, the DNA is TGTGCCAGCAGCCCGGTGATGGGACTAGATGAGCAGTTCTTC. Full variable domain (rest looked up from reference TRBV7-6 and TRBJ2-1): GAGVSQSPRYKVTKRGQDVALRCDPISGHVSLYWYRQALGQGPEFLTYFNYEAQQDKSGLPNDRFSAERPEGSISTLTIQRTEQRDSAMYRCASSPVMGLDEQFFGPGTRLTVL.

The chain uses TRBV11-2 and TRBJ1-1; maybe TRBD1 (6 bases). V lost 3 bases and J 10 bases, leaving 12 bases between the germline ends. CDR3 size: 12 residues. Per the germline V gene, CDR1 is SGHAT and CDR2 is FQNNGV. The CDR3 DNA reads TGTGCCAGCAGCTTTTCAGGGGATGGAGCTTTCTTT. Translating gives CASSFSGDGAFF. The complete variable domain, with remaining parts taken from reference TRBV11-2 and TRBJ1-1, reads EAGVAQSPRYKIIEKRQSVAFWCNPISGHATLYWYQQILGQGPKLLIQFQNNGVVDDSQLPKDRFSAERLKGVDSTLKIQPAKLEDSAVYLCASSFSGDGAFFGQGTRLTVV.

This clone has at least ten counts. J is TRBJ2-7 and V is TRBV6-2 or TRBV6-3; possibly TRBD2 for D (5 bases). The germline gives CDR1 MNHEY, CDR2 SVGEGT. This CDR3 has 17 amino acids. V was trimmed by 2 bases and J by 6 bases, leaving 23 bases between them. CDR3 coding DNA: TGTGCCAGCAGTTACCTCGTGGGTAGCTCCCCCGGAGGCGAGCAGTACTTC. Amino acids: CASSYLVGSSPGGEQYF.

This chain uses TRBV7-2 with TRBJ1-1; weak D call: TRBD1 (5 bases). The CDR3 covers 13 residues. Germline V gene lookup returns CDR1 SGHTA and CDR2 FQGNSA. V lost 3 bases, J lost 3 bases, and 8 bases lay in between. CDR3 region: CASSLDTYTEAFF. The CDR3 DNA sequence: TGTGCCAGCAGCTTGGACACTTACACTGAAGCTTTCTTT.

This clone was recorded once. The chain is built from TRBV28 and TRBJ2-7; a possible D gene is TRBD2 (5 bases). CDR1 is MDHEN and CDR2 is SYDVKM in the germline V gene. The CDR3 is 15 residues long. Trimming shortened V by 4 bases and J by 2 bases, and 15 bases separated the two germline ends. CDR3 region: CASSSLGTGAYEQYF. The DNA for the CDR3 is TGTGCCAGCAGTTCACTCGGAACCGGGGCCTACGAGCAGTACTTC.